Listed below are T cell receptor beta chains from one sample, sequenced in a study of cytotoxic CD8 clonotypes in ibrutinib-treated CLL. Generated by immunoSEQ multiplex PCR, the TCRdb table keeps only in-frame clones and is missing some. Counted here are under 40,000 clones, roughly 45% occurring once; the ten biggest clones make up approximately 17%. This specimen consisted of PBMCs, obtained before ibrutinib treatment. These receptors originate from a human donor with chronic lymphocytic leukemia. The CDR3 runs from the conserved cysteine through the conserved F or W. D genes are given only for firm matches. Part of the rows lack a size; the others show once, few, many or a class for expanded clones.

V gene: TRBV7-6
clone size: .
D gene: .
J gene: TRBJ1-1
CDR3 protein: CASSSDSNTEAFF
CDR3 DNA: TGTGCCAGCAGCTCAGACAGTAACACTGAAGCTTTCTTT

V gene: TRBV6-1
clone size: few
D gene: .
J gene: TRBJ2-7
CDR3 protein: CASSTPGSEQYF
CDR3 DNA: TGTGCCAGCAGTACCCCGGGGTCCGAGCAGTACTTC

V gene: TRBV23-1
clone size: .
D gene: .
J gene: TRBJ1-3
CDR3 protein: CASSQSIMRVSSGNTIYF
CDR3 DNA: TGCGCCAGCAGTCAATCGATTATGCGGGTTAGCTCTGGAAACACCATATATTTT

V gene: TRBV5-1
clone size: .
D gene: TRBD2
J gene: TRBJ2-3
CDR3 protein: CASSLASSGEGTDTQYF
CDR3 DNA: TGCGCCAGCAGCTTGGCCTCTAGCGGGGAAGGCACAGATACGCAGTATTTT

V gene: TRBV27
clone size: once
D gene: TRBD2
J gene: TRBJ2-1
CDR3 protein: CASSFAGGRGNEQFF
CDR3 DNA: TGTGCCAGCAGTTTCGCGGGGGGAAGGGGAAATGAGCAGTTCTTC

V gene: TRBV6-1
clone size: few
D gene: .
J gene: TRBJ1-2
CDR3 protein: CASRNPTGTGGYTF
CDR3 DNA: TGTGCCAGCAGGAACCCAACAGGGACGGGAGGCTACACCTTC

V gene: TRBV7-2
clone size: .
D gene: .
J gene: TRBJ1-6
CDR3 protein: CASSSRQDSPLHF
CDR3 DNA: TGTGCCAGCAGCTCCCGACAGGATTCACCCCTCCACTTT

V gene: TRBV4-1
clone size: few
D gene: .
J gene: TRBJ1-2
CDR3 protein: CASSHAANYGYTF
CDR3 DNA: TGCGCCAGCAGCCACGCGGCTAACTATGGCTACACCTTC

V gene: TRBV25-1
clone size: .
D gene: TRBD2
J gene: TRBJ2-2
CDR3 protein: CASRGVYGANTGELFF
CDR3 DNA: TGTGCCAGCCGGGGGGTTTATGGGGCGAACACCGGGGAGCTGTTTTTT

V gene: TRBV7-3
clone size: .
D gene: TRBD2
J gene: TRBJ2-5
CDR3 protein: CASSLVLAAQETQYF
CDR3 DNA: TGTGCCAGCAGCTTAGTACTAGCGGCCCAAGAGACCCAGTACTTC

V gene: TRBV5-1
clone size: .
D gene: TRBD1
J gene: TRBJ2-4
CDR3 protein: CASSLDRLAKNIQYF
CDR3 DNA: TGCGCCAGCAGCCTGGACAGGCTAGCCAAAAACATTCAGTACTTC

V gene: TRBV7-2
clone size: .
D gene: TRBD1
J gene: TRBJ1-5
CDR3 protein: CASSRLPDRGRWAQHF
CDR3 DNA: TGTGCCAGCAGCCGCCTCCCGGACAGGGGGCGCTGGGCCCAGCATTTT

V gene: TRBV19
clone size: .
D gene: .
J gene: TRBJ2-3
CDR3 protein: CASSHLMRGGTDTQYF
CDR3 DNA: TGTGCCAGTAGCCACCTTATGAGGGGGGGCACAGATACGCAGTATTTT

V gene: TRBV11-2
clone size: .
D gene: TRBD1
J gene: TRBJ2-7
CDR3 protein: CASSTNRGRSSYEQYF
CDR3 DNA: TGTGCCAGCAGCACTAACAGGGGCCGGTCCTCCTACGAGCAGTACTTC

V gene: TRBV10-3
clone size: few
D gene: TRBD1
J gene: TRBJ2-7
CDR3 protein: CAIRDRASEQYF
CDR3 DNA: TGTGCCATCAGGGACAGGGCCAGCGAGCAGTACTTC

V gene: TRBV5-1
clone size: many
D gene: TRBD1
J gene: TRBJ2-5
CDR3 protein: CASKRTGSGETQYF
CDR3 DNA: TGCGCCAGCAAAAGGACAGGGTCTGGAGAGACCCAGTACTTC

V gene: TRBV5-1
clone size: .
D gene: TRBD1
J gene: TRBJ1-1
CDR3 protein: CASSFRATGGTTEAFF
CDR3 DNA: TGCGCCAGCAGCTTCCGGGCCACAGGGGGGACCACTGAAGCTTTCTTT

V gene: TRBV30
clone size: .
D gene: .
J gene: TRBJ2-7
CDR3 protein: CAWDQGGSYEQYF
CDR3 DNA: TGTGCCTGGGACCAGGGGGGTAGTTACGAGCAGTACTTC

V gene: TRBV14
clone size: few
D gene: .
J gene: TRBJ1-5
CDR3 protein: CASSPGWDQPQHF
CDR3 DNA: TGTGCCAGCAGCCCAGGGTGGGATCAGCCCCAGCATTTT

V gene: TRBV6-1
clone size: .
D gene: .
J gene: TRBJ2-4
CDR3 protein: CASTVTDGGIQYF
CDR3 DNA: TGTGCCAGCACCGTGACGGATGGGGGCATTCAGTACTTC

V gene: TRBV5-1
clone size: .
D gene: .
J gene: TRBJ1-2
CDR3 protein: CASSLDRAVDGYTF
CDR3 DNA: TGCGCCAGCAGCTTGGACCGGGCGGTGGATGGCTACACCTTC

V gene: TRBV27
clone size: few
D gene: .
J gene: TRBJ1-2
CDR3 protein: CASSLYRNYGYTF
CDR3 DNA: TGTGCCAGCAGTTTATACCGGAACTATGGCTACACCTTC

V gene: TRBV18
clone size: few
D gene: .
J gene: TRBJ1-1
CDR3 protein: CASSPQGYGTEAFF
CDR3 DNA: TGTGCCAGCTCACCGCAGGGGTACGGCACTGAAGCTTTCTTT

V gene: TRBV29-1
clone size: .
D gene: .
J gene: TRBJ2-2
CDR3 protein: CSVDGAQTGELFF
CDR3 DNA: TGCAGCGTTGACGGGGCCCAGACCGGGGAGCTGTTTTTT

V gene: TRBV5-1
clone size: few
D gene: TRBD2
J gene: TRBJ2-3
CDR3 protein: CASSLIAGATTDTQYF
CDR3 DNA: TGCGCCAGCAGCTTGATAGCGGGGGCCACCACAGATACGCAGTATTTT

V gene: TRBV28
clone size: .
D gene: .
J gene: TRBJ1-2
CDR3 protein: CASSPGAESGYGYTF
CDR3 DNA: TGTGCCAGCAGCCCAGGGGCGGAATCCGGCTATGGCTACACCTTC

V gene: TRBV15
clone size: few
D gene: TRBD1
J gene: TRBJ2-7
CDR3 protein: CATSRDTGQAALEQYF
CDR3 DNA: TGTGCCACCAGTAGAGACACGGGACAGGCTGCCCTCGAGCAGTACTTC

V gene: TRBV6-5
clone size: .
D gene: .
J gene: TRBJ1-1
CDR3 protein: CASKSGVRLEEAFF
CDR3 DNA: TGTGCCAGCAAATCCGGAGTGCGACTGGAAGAAGCTTTCTTT

V gene: TRBV7-9
clone size: .
D gene: .
J gene: TRBJ2-2
CDR3 protein: CASSPLRSTGELFF
CDR3 DNA: TGTGCCAGCAGCCCACTAAGAAGCACCGGGGAGCTGTTTTTT

V gene: TRBV18
clone size: few
D gene: TRBD1
J gene: TRBJ2-7
CDR3 protein: CASSPYLGDRAYEQYF
CDR3 DNA: TGTGCCAGCTCACCCTACCTGGGGGACAGGGCTTACGAGCAGTACTTC

V gene: TRBV5-4
clone size: few
D gene: TRBD1
J gene: TRBJ2-1
CDR3 protein: CASTSRTGIYEQFF
CDR3 DNA: TGTGCCAGCACCTCACGGACAGGGATCTATGAGCAGTTCTTC

V gene: TRBV7-3
clone size: .
D gene: TRBD1
J gene: TRBJ2-7
CDR3 protein: CASSLGGQGVYEQYF
CDR3 DNA: TGTGCCAGCAGCCTTGGGGGACAGGGGGTCTACGAGCAGTACTTC

V gene: TRBV4-2
clone size: few
D gene: .
J gene: TRBJ1-2
CDR3 protein: CASSQDLGDNYGYTF
CDR3 DNA: TGTGCCAGCAGCCAAGATCTAGGGGATAACTATGGCTACACCTTC

V gene: TRBV4-1
clone size: .
D gene: TRBD2
J gene: TRBJ2-7
CDR3 protein: CASSQRSGGVSPYEQYF
CDR3 DNA: TGCGCCAGCAGCCAACGGAGTGGGGGGGTAAGTCCCTACGAGCAGTACTTC

V gene: TRBV7-9
clone size: few
D gene: TRBD1
J gene: TRBJ1-1
CDR3 protein: CASRFQGATDEAFF
CDR3 DNA: TGTGCCAGCAGGTTCCAGGGGGCTACCGATGAAGCTTTCTTT

V gene: TRBV5-1
clone size: once
D gene: TRBD1
J gene: TRBJ1-3
CDR3 protein: CASSLDRGFRGNTIYF
CDR3 DNA: TGCGCCAGCAGCTTGGACAGGGGGTTTCGGGGAAACACCATATATTTT

V gene: TRBV9
clone size: .
D gene: .
J gene: TRBJ2-7
CDR3 protein: CASSVDDGSSYEQYF
CDR3 DNA: TGTGCCAGCAGCGTAGATGACGGAAGCTCCTACGAGCAGTACTTC

V gene: TRBV10-1
clone size: few
D gene: .
J gene: TRBJ1-6
CDR3 protein: CASSDRGIPRTYNSPLHF
CDR3 DNA: TGCGCCAGCAGTGACAGGGGTATCCCCCGGACGTATAATTCACCCCTCCACTTT

V gene: TRBV6-4
clone size: .
D gene: .
J gene: TRBJ2-3
CDR3 protein: CASSEGGQADTQYF
CDR3 DNA: TGTGCCAGCAGTGAGGGGGGGCAAGCAGATACGCAGTATTTT

V gene: TRBV10-1
clone size: few
D gene: .
J gene: TRBJ1-5
CDR3 protein: CASARGTNQPQHF
CDR3 DNA: TGCGCCAGCGCGAGGGGGACGAATCAGCCCCAGCATTTT

V gene: TRBV5-4
clone size: .
D gene: TRBD2
J gene: TRBJ2-3
CDR3 protein: CASSHSGPSTDTQYF
CDR3 DNA: TGTGCCAGCAGCCATAGCGGGCCTAGCACAGATACGCAGTATTTT

V gene: TRBV5-1
clone size: .
D gene: TRBD2
J gene: TRBJ2-2
CDR3 protein: CASSQGLAGKSGELFF
CDR3 DNA: TGCGCCAGCAGCCAGGGACTAGCGGGGAAGTCCGGGGAGCTGTTTTTT

V gene: TRBV10-2
clone size: few
D gene: TRBD1
J gene: TRBJ2-7
CDR3 protein: CASKSDRGASYEQYF
CDR3 DNA: TGCGCCAGCAAGTCGGACAGGGGAGCCTCCTACGAGCAGTACTTC

V gene: TRBV7-2
clone size: few
D gene: .
J gene: TRBJ1-2
CDR3 protein: CASSDRGGGYGYTF
CDR3 DNA: TGTGCCAGCAGCGACCGGGGGGGAGGGTATGGCTACACCTTC

V gene: TRBV29-1
clone size: few
D gene: TRBD2
J gene: TRBJ2-7
CDR3 protein: CSVRTGGGQHEQYF
CDR3 DNA: TGCAGCGTAAGAACAGGCGGGGGTCAACACGAGCAGTACTTC

V gene: TRBV28
clone size: .
D gene: .
J gene: TRBJ1-5
CDR3 protein: CASSAQGRGNQPQHF
CDR3 DNA: TGTGCCAGCAGTGCTCAGGGGAGAGGGAATCAGCCCCAGCATTTT

V gene: TRBV9
clone size: .
D gene: .
J gene: TRBJ1-2
CDR3 protein: CASSVGPGLYGYTF
CDR3 DNA: TGTGCCAGCAGCGTAGGTCCAGGGTTGTATGGCTACACCTTC

V gene: TRBV18
clone size: few
D gene: .
J gene: TRBJ1-6
CDR3 protein: CASSPLSGWMNSPLHF
CDR3 DNA: TGTGCCAGCTCACCACTTTCAGGGTGGATGAATTCACCCCTCCACTTT

V gene: TRBV28
clone size: .
D gene: .
J gene: TRBJ2-5
CDR3 protein: CASSSWGRETQYF
CDR3 DNA: TGTGCCAGCAGTTCCTGGGGCAGGGAGACCCAGTACTTC

V gene: TRBV27
clone size: .
D gene: .
J gene: TRBJ1-4
CDR3 protein: CASKPILHQGSNEKLFF
CDR3 DNA: TGTGCCAGCAAACCTATCTTACATCAGGGTTCTAATGAAAAACTGTTTTTT

V gene: TRBV5-1
clone size: few
D gene: .
J gene: TRBJ2-5
CDR3 protein: CASSLYDSGPKQETQYF
CDR3 DNA: TGCGCCAGCAGCTTATACGATTCCGGACCCAAGCAAGAGACCCAGTACTTC

V gene: TRBV4-1
clone size: .
D gene: TRBD1
J gene: TRBJ1-2
CDR3 protein: CASSPGTGVNYGYTF
CDR3 DNA: TGCGCCAGCAGCCCTGGGACAGGGGTTAACTATGGCTACACCTTC

V gene: TRBV6-6
clone size: once
D gene: .
J gene: TRBJ2-7
CDR3 protein: CASSFVPVREQYF
CDR3 DNA: TGTGCCAGCAGTTTCGTTCCCGTGAGGGAGCAGTACTTC

V gene: TRBV23-1
clone size: few
D gene: TRBD1
J gene: TRBJ2-5
CDR3 protein: CASSQSPDRGQETQYF
CDR3 DNA: TGCGCCAGCAGTCAAAGCCCGGACAGGGGACAAGAGACCCAGTACTTC

V gene: TRBV27
clone size: .
D gene: TRBD2
J gene: TRBJ2-7
CDR3 protein: CASSFISGASYEQYF
CDR3 DNA: TGTGCCAGCAGTTTTATTAGCGGGGCGTCCTACGAGCAGTACTTC

V gene: TRBV2
clone size: medium-sized
D gene: .
J gene: TRBJ1-2
CDR3 protein: CASSEGGGGGYTF
CDR3 DNA: TGTGCCAGCAGTGAAGGTGGGGGAGGCGGCTACACCTTC

V gene: TRBV6-1
clone size: many
D gene: .
J gene: TRBJ1-6
CDR3 protein: CASSEPGPSLHF
CDR3 DNA: TGTGCCAGCAGTGAACCGGGTCCGTCCCTCCACTTT

V gene: TRBV5-1
clone size: .
D gene: .
J gene: TRBJ1-2
CDR3 protein: CASSREGHYGYTF
CDR3 DNA: TGCGCCAGCAGTAGGGAGGGCCACTATGGCTACACCTTC

V gene: TRBV7-2
clone size: few
D gene: .
J gene: TRBJ1-2
CDR3 protein: CASSLIPRDGYTF
CDR3 DNA: TGTGCCAGCAGCTTAATCCCCAGGGACGGCTACACCTTC